These 15 T cell receptor beta chains were sequenced from one sample in a study of shared clonotypes between healthy human individuals. Repertoires were generated with immunoSEQ multiplex PCR, while TCRdb's copy carries only in-frame clones and drops some. Of around 1.1 million clones listed, about 84% are singletons. The sequenced sample was memory CD4+ T cells from PBMCs. Indicated subset: CD45RA-negative fraction. The receptors originated from a man between 18 and 29 years old in good health. Some clones in this sample may be carry-over from other donors' samples.

V and J are TRBV5-1 and TRBJ1-2, with a tentative D call TRBD1 (6 bases). CDR3 length: 15 residues. V was pared by 2 bases and J by 4 bases, with 15 bases between. Germline CDR1 reads SGHRS; CDR2 reads YFSETQ. CDR3 nucleotide sequence: TGCGCCAGCAGCTTCACAGGGTCGCATGGCTATGGCTACACCTTC. Protein product: CASSFTGSHGYGYTF.

This clone appeared many times. The rearrangement joins TRBV4-1 to TRBJ2-1; D may be TRBD1 or TRBD2 (5 bases each). Germline CDR1 MGHRA, CDR2 YSYEKL. This CDR3 comprises 12 residues. The V gene lost 1 base and the J gene lost 9 bases, with 7 bases spanning the gap. Written as DNA, the CDR3 is TGCGCCAGCAGCCAAGTTGGGGGTGAGCAGTTCTTC. It encodes CASSQVGGEQFF.

The rearrangement links TRBV7-8 to TRBJ2-1; 9 bases fit TRBD2. The CDR3 sequence is 16 residues long. Germline V gene lookup returns CDR1 SGHVS and CDR2 FQNEAQ. Trimming cost V 2 bases and J 8 bases; bases outside gene matches: 10. CDR3 sequence reads: CASSLWVSGSPHEQFF. In DNA, the CDR3 is TGTGCCAGCAGCTTATGGGTTAGCGGGAGTCCCCATGAGCAGTTCTTC.

The chain employs TRBV5-5 and TRBJ2-2, with 10 positions matching TRBD1. V gave up 4 bases and J gave up 0 bases; unmatched junction bases: 3. The CDR3 is 16 amino acids. Germline CDR1 is SGHKS and CDR2 is YYEKEE (reference sequence). CDR3 coding DNA: TGTGCCAGCAGCAAGGGACAGGGGCCGAACACCGGGGAGCTGTTTTTT. Amino acid sequence: CASSKGQGPNTGELFF.

A remark on this clone: A single base is all that separates this from a far larger clone, so a read error is likely. The V and J genes are TRBV5-1 and TRBJ2-7; 13 nucleotides align to TRBD2. The germline gives CDR1 SGHRS, CDR2 YFSETQ. The V gene end was trimmed by 0 bases and the J gene end by 3 bases; junction bases not matched to a gene: 9. The CDR3 covers 18 residues. The CDR3 sequence: CASSLVTTGTSGNYEQYF. In DNA, the CDR3 is TGCGCCAGCAGCTTGGTCACGACCGGGACTAGCGGGAACTACGAGCAGTACTTC.

The rearrangement links TRBV5-1 to TRBJ2-5; 8 bases align to TRBD2. The V gene's germline CDR1 is SGHRS and CDR2 YFSETQ. This CDR3 has 16 residues. The ends lost 0 bases at V and 5 bases at J; junction bases unmatched: 9. The CDR3 DNA reads as TGCGCCAGCAGCTTGGCCCCGACTAGCGAATGGGAGACCCAGTACTTC. Amino acid sequence: CASSLAPTSEWETQYF.

The chain employs TRBV5-1 and TRBJ2-7, with a weak D call TRBD1 (6 bases). V gave up 5 bases and J gave up 2 bases, with 17 bases separating them. CDR1 and CDR2 (germline): SGHRS, YFSETQ. The CDR3 contains 15 residues. In DNA form, the CDR3 reads TGCGCCAGCAGGCTGGCTTCGGGACACCCCTACGAGCAGTACTTC. Protein sequence: CASRLASGHPYEQYF.

The rearrangement uses TRBV19 and TRBJ1-2, with D possibly being TRBD1 (5 bases). V dropped 4 bases and J dropped 7 bases, with 13 bases sitting between them. The CDR3 consists of 13 residues. Germline V gene data show CDR1 as LNHDA and CDR2 as SQIVND (reference sequence). The CDR3 DNA is TGTGCCAGTAGTACTCAAAGGGACGGTGGCTACACCTTC. It yields the protein CASSTQRDGGYTF.

V is TRBV4-1 and J is TRBJ1-1; possibly TRBD1 for D (5 bases). The CDR3 is 14 residues long. Trimming left V 3 bases short and J 10 bases short, with 18 bases between. Germline V lookup: CDR1 MGHRA, CDR2 YSYEKL. The CDR3 region is CASSQEGFGVRAFF. The CDR3 region has the DNA TGCGCCAGCAGCCAGGAGGGGTTCGGGGTGCGAGCTTTCTTT.

The V call is TRBV5-1, the J call TRBJ2-7; 7 nucleotides match TRBD1. The J segment lost 6 bases and the V segment lost 2 bases, leaving 8 bases of the junction unmatched. The CDR3 is made up of 14 amino acids. Germline V gene sequence: CDR1 SGHRS, CDR2 YFSETQ. This chain's CDR3 is CASSLNRDRGEQYF. Here the CDR3 DNA reads TGCGCCAGCAGCTTAAACCGGGACAGAGGCGAGCAGTACTTC.

There are a few counts of this clone. The chain links TRBV28 to TRBJ2-2; D unresolved. V was pared by 6 bases and J by 0 bases, with 14 bases between. CDR3 length: 16 residues. The V gene's germline CDR1 is MDHEN and CDR2 SYDVKM. The CDR3 sequence is CASRRLAGTNTGELFF. CDR3 DNA sequence: TGTGCCAGCAGACGCCTGGCCGGTACGAACACCGGGGAGCTGTTTTTT.

The chain uses TRBV5-1 and TRBJ2-4; D not resolved. This CDR3 is built from 16 residues. The V end was cut by 1 base, the J end by 0 bases, with 11 bases between. The germline gives CDR1 SGHRS, CDR2 YFSETQ. CDR3 sequence reads: CASSLSHGLAKNIQYF. CDR3 DNA: TGCGCCAGCAGCTTGTCCCACGGGTTAGCCAAAAACATTCAGTACTTC.

V usage is TRBV18 and J usage is TRBJ2-2; 7 nucleotides agree with TRBD2. The germline gives CDR1 KGHSH, CDR2 LQKENI. The CDR3 is 16 residues long. Germline trimming cut 2 bases from V and 3 bases from J; bases unmatched to any gene: 6. The CDR3 loop is CASSPSGAGHTGELFF. The DNA of the CDR3 is TGTGCCAGCTCACCAAGCGGAGCGGGACACACCGGGGAGCTGTTTTTT.

The chain is built from TRBV6-5 and TRBJ2-3; D tentatively reads TRBD1 or TRBD2 (5 bases each). The ends were cut back, 4 bases at V and 4 bases at J, with 18 bases in the middle. Per the germline V gene, CDR1 is MNHEY and CDR2 is SVGAGI. The length of the CDR3 is 16 residues. CDR3 residues: CASSFEGLSRADTQYF. The CDR3 DNA reads as TGTGCCAGCAGTTTCGAGGGTCTTAGCAGGGCAGATACGCAGTATTTT.

The V gene is TRBV6-5, the J gene TRBJ1-4; the D is unclear. V dropped 8 bases and J dropped 2 bases, with 9 bases sitting between them. CDR1 is MNHEY and CDR2 is SVGAGI in the germline V gene. The CDR3 length is 13 residues. CDR3 nucleotide sequence: TGTGCCAGCGGGTTGTTCACTAATGAAAAACTGTTTTTT. The encoded protein is CASGLFTNEKLFF.